This T cell receptor beta chain is from a study of blood T cell repertoires in COVID-19. Overall study: T cells, B-cell-depleted T cells, or PBMCs provided the cDNA or gDNA that served as material.

After removal of 6 bases from V and 8 bases from J, the junction contained 8 bases not matched to a gene. Germline V gene sequence: CDR1 MNHEY, CDR2 SMNVEV (reference sequence). The CDR3 sequence is 13 residues long. Study members were between about 18 and 95 years old and lived in approximately 25 US regions. Researchers sorted participants into cohorts using their self-reported clinical history. Recovery among Cohort 3 donors was established by two negative PCRs, clearance, or symptom resolution. Some clones are missing from TCRdb's copy, which holds only in-frame ones; the method was immunoSEQ multiplex PCR. The sample includes roughly 180,000 clones, about four fifths of them seen just once.

The specimen was PBMCs or T cells enriched from blood (not recorded which). This chain connects TRBV27 to TRBJ1-2, with 8 bases matching TRBD1. This TCR was sampled from a man in his sixties who had recovered from COVID-19. The CDR3 reads CASSLRGQLGYTF. The CDR3 DNA reads TGTGCCAGCAGCCTCAGGGGGCAGCTAGGCTACACCTTC.